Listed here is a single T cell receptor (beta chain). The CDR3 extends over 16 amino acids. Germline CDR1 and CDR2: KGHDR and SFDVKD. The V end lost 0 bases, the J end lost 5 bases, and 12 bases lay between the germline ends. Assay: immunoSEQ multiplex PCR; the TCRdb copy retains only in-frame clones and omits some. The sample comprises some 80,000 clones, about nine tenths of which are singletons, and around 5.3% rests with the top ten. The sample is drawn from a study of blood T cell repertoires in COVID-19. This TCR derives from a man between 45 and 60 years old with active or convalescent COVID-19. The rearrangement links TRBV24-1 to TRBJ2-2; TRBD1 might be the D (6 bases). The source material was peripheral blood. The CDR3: CATSDLRAGVTGELFF. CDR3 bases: TGTGCCACCAGTGATTTGCGGGCAGGGGTTACCGGGGAGCTGTTTTTT.